One and the same sample provided the 30 T cell receptor beta chains below, sequenced in a study of neurological immune-mediated disorders. TCRdb called the 5' RACE reads again in MiXCR, with one record for every CDR3 protein. The sample carries tens of thousands of distinct CDR3 sequences, more than 9% recorded once. The sequenced material came from PBMCs. Receptors originate from a woman aged 55-75 years with HTLV-1-associated myelopathy (HAM/TSP).

This clonotype was seen at least ten times. V is TRBV5-1 and J is TRBJ1-1; D not certain. Germline lookup yields CDR1 SGHRS and CDR2 YFSETQ. V was clipped by 3 bases and J by 5 bases, with 11 bases between them. CDR3 length equals 13 residues. The CDR3: CASSSGLETEAFF. CDR3 DNA sequence: TGCGCCAGCAGCTCTGGGTTGGAAACTGAAGCTTTCTTT.

This clonotype was recorded at least ten times. V and J are TRBV7-9 and TRBJ1-5; 9 bases line up with TRBD1. V lost 4 bases and J lost 4; bases outside the gene matches: 5. CDR3 size: 15 residues. Germline values: CDR1 SEHNR, CDR2 FQNEAQ (reference sequence). CDR3 nucleotide sequence: TGTGCCAGCAGCTCCGGGACAGGGAGAAATCAGCCCCAGCATTTT. Protein sequence: CASSSGTGRNQPQHF.

In its sample, this clonotype was seen many times. CDR3 nucleotides: TGCAGTGGGTTACCTAGCGGGGGCACAGATACGCAGTATTTT. Residues: CSGLPSGGTDTQYF. V and J are TRBV20-1 and TRBJ2-3; 9 bases map to TRBD2. Trimming removed 7 bases from V and 1 base from J; junction bases left unmatched: 6. The CDR3 loop spans 14 amino acids. Germline V gene data show CDR1 as DFQATT and CDR2 as SNEGSKA (reference sequence).

This clonotype has at least ten counts. J is TRBJ1-4 and V is TRBV6-6; TRBD1 matches at 7 bases. J gave up 4 bases and V 5 bases, and 7 bases lay outside the gene matches. CDR3 size: 15 residues. CDR1 is MNHNY, CDR2 SVGAGI, per germline (reference sequence). The CDR3 loop is CASSDQGQINEKLFF. In nucleotides, the CDR3 is TGTGCCAGCAGTGACCAGGGACAGATTAATGAAAAACTGTTTTTT.

The sample holds many counts of this clonotype. This chain connects TRBV20-1 to TRBJ2-1, with 11 positions matching TRBD2. The CDR3 consists of 15 residues. Germline-derived CDR1 and CDR2 are DFQATT and SNEGSKA (reference sequence). V shed 3 bases, J shed 3 bases, and the junction held 4 bases outside the gene matches. CDR3 DNA: TGCAGTGCTAGCCCGGGACTAGCGGTCTACAATGAGCAGTTCTTC. This gives the protein CSASPGLAVYNEQFF.

This clonotype was observed at least ten times. The genes are TRBV20-1 and TRBJ2-3; D is perhaps TRBD2 (5 bases). From germline, CDR1 is DFQATT and CDR2 SNEGSKA (reference sequence). Trimming removed 6 bases at V and 2 bases at J, with 15 bases between. The CDR3 sequence is 14 residues long. CDR3 loop: CSAGGSSITDTQYF. CDR3 nucleotides: TGCAGTGCAGGAGGTAGTTCAATCACAGATACGCAGTATTTT.

This clonotype has a count of ten or more. This chain connects TRBV20-1 to TRBJ2-2; 7 bases align to TRBD2. The V and J ends lost 0 bases and 3 bases, in that order; junction bases with no gene match: 7. The CDR3 runs to 16 residues. The germline V gene encodes CDR1 DFQATT and CDR2 SNEGSKA (reference sequence). The CDR3 DNA is TGCAGTGCTAGAGATGCAACGGGGAGGGACACCGGGGAGCTGTTTTTT. It yields the protein CSARDATGRDTGELFF.

This clonotype counts as medium-sized. The chain employs TRBV12-3 or TRBV12-4 and TRBJ1-3, with TRBD1 matching 8 bases. The CDR3 covers 13 residues. The V and J ends lost 2 bases and 15 bases, in that order; junction bases with no gene match: 9. CDR3 in amino acids: CASSLRQGAVPYF. CDR3 coding DNA: TGTGCCAGCAGTTTAAGGCAGGGGGCTGTTCCATATTTT.

There are many counts of this clonotype. The chain links TRBV20-1 to TRBJ2-7, with D maybe TRBD2 (5 bases). Germline CDR1 reads DFQATT; CDR2 reads SNEGSKA (reference sequence). The CDR3 sequence is 13 residues long. The V and J ends lost 3 bases and 0 bases respectively, with 9 bases between them. The CDR3 bases are TGCAGTGCTAGGAGGGCAGACTCCTACGAGCAGTACTTC. Protein: CSARRADSYEQYF.

This clonotype has ten or more counts. This sequence joins TRBV2 and TRBJ1-5, with 8 bases identical to TRBD1. Germline V gene sequence: CDR1 SNHLY, CDR2 FYNNEI. The CDR3 runs 15 residues. Trimming took 5 bases from V and 1 from J; bases not matched to a gene: 4. The CDR3 DNA is TGTGCCAGCAGTAGCGGACAGGGAAGCAATCAGCCCCAGCATTTT. Amino acid sequence: CASSSGQGSNQPQHF. Filled out from reference TRBV2 and TRBJ1-5, the complete variable domain reads EPEVTQTPSHQVTQMGQEVILRCVPISNHLYFYWYRQILGQKVEFLVSFYNNEISEKSEIFDDQFSVERPDGSNFTLKIRSTKLEDSAMYFCASSSGQGSNQPQHFGDGTRLSIL.

At least ten counts were recorded for this clonotype. The V and J genes are TRBV5-1 and TRBJ2-7; TRBD1 matches 9 bases. Germline trimming cut 4 bases from V and 6 bases from J; bases unmatched to any gene: 11. The CDR3 spans 15 residues. Germline-derived CDR1 and CDR2 are SGHRS and YFSETQ. The CDR3 here is CASSVGGQGGFEQYF. The CDR3 bases are TGCGCCAGCAGCGTGGGGGGACAGGGCGGTTTCGAGCAGTACTTC.

This clonotype was observed at least ten times. The chain couples TRBV7-8 to TRBJ2-7; D is unclear. Germline V gene data show CDR1 as SGHVS and CDR2 as FQNEAQ. The length of the CDR3 is 15 residues. V dropped 4 bases and J dropped 4 bases, with 17 bases sitting between them. The CDR3 nucleotides are TGTGCCAGCAGCTCCGCATCAAACTGGCGTTACGAGCAGTACTTC. Encoded protein: CASSSASNWRYEQYF.

In its sample, this clonotype was seen many times. The chain couples TRBV7-9 to TRBJ2-1; 12 bases map to TRBD1. Germline trimming cut 5 bases from V and 4 bases from J; bases unmatched to any gene: 6. CDR3 size: 16 residues. From germline, CDR1 is SEHNR and CDR2 FQNEAQ (reference sequence). The chain's CDR3 is CASSGLGQGAYNEQFF. Here the CDR3 DNA reads TGTGCCAGCAGCGGGTTGGGACAGGGGGCTTACAATGAGCAGTTCTTC.

The sample holds many counts of this clonotype. V and J are TRBV5-1 and TRBJ1-1, with unresolved D. Deletions cut 7 bases from V and 1 base from J, with 11 bases between. Germline V lookup: CDR1 SGHRS, CDR2 YFSETQ. This CDR3 comprises 13 residues. CDR3 nucleotides: TGCGCCAGCGCCTCTCGTCAGAACACTGAAGCTTTCTTT. Translation gives CASASRQNTEAFF. Based on the CDR3 plus reference TRBV5-1 and TRBJ1-1, the full variable domain is KAGVTQTPRYLIKTRGQQVTLSCSPISGHRSVSWYQQTPGQGLQFLFEYFSETQRNKGNFPGRFSGRQFSNSRSEMNVSTLELGDSALYLCASASRQNTEAFFGQGTRLTVV.

This clonotype was picked up many times. CDR3 protein: CASSSSGLAGGKTQYF. In DNA form, the CDR3 reads TGCGCCAGCAGCTCGAGTGGACTAGCGGGGGGAAAGACCCAGTACTTC. The chain links TRBV5-1 to TRBJ2-5; 14 bases line up with TRBD2. The CDR3 length is 16 residues. Germline trimming cut 3 bases from V and 6 bases from J; bases unmatched to any gene: 7. Germline V gene lookup returns CDR1 SGHRS and CDR2 YFSETQ.

This clonotype has a count of ten or more. The chain is built from TRBV5-1 and TRBJ1-1; possibly TRBD1 for D (6 bases). V shed 0 bases and J shed 4 bases, with 16 bases lying between them. Germline V gene data show CDR1 as SGHRS and CDR2 as YFSETQ. The CDR3 is 16 residues long. The CDR3 region has the DNA TGCGCCAGCAGCTTGGTCGGGCAGGGGATCGGCACTGAAGCTTTCTTT. Translating gives CASSLVGQGIGTEAFF.

This clonotype was picked up many times. V usage is TRBV30 and J usage is TRBJ1-3; D is unclear. V dropped 0 bases and J dropped 0 bases, with 9 bases sitting between them. Per the germline V gene, CDR1 is GTSNPN and CDR2 is SVGIG (reference sequence). This CDR3 comprises 15 residues. CDR3 amino acids: CAWSVRHFSGNTIYF. For the CDR3, the DNA is TGTGCCTGGAGTGTAAGGCACTTCTCTGGAAACACCATATATTTT.

This clonotype showed up many times. With a much larger clone just one base away, this may be a read error. The chain is built from TRBV11-3 and TRBJ2-2; D is undetermined. V lost 3 bases to trimming and J lost 1 base, with 6 bases between them. The germline V gene has CDR1 SGHNT and CDR2 YENEEA. The CDR3 runs to 14 residues. As DNA, the CDR3 is TGTGCCAGCAGCTTCGAGGTGAACACCGGGGAGCTGTTTTTT. Its translation: CASSFEVNTGELFF.

This rearrangement joins TRBV7-6 to TRBJ2-1, with D possibly being TRBD2 (7 bases). Trimming left V 7 bases short and J 5 bases short, with 15 bases between. The germline CDR1 and CDR2 sequences are SGHVS and FNYEAQ. The CDR3 has 14 amino acids. CDR3 in DNA: TGTGCCAGCACCCCCGGGGGGCCAAACAATGAGCAGTTCTTC. It is translated as CASTPGGPNNEQFF.

This clonotype was recorded at least ten times. The chain employs TRBV7-2 and TRBJ2-3, with D perhaps matching TRBD1 (7 bases). The CDR3 contains 16 residues. Trimming removed 5 bases at V and 4 bases at J, with 19 bases between. From germline, CDR1 is SGHTA and CDR2 FQGNSA. This CDR3 is CASSPRGQGGPDTQYF. In DNA, the CDR3 is TGTGCCAGCAGCCCAAGGGGTCAGGGGGGCCCAGATACGCAGTATTTT.

This clonotype has at least ten counts. The V gene is TRBV5-1, the J gene TRBJ1-6; 9 nucleotides match TRBD1. The germline V gene has CDR1 SGHRS and CDR2 YFSETQ. The junction had 8 bases not matched to a gene; V was cut back by 4 bases and J by 9 bases. This CDR3 contains 15 residues. Here the CDR3 reads CASSRTGEVGSPLHF. DNA for the CDR3: TGCGCCAGCAGCCGGACAGGGGAGGTTGGTTCACCCCTCCACTTT.

This clonotype was recorded at least ten times. V usage is TRBV27 and J usage is TRBJ2-1; perhaps TRBD1 as D (6 bases). This CDR3 contains 15 residues. In germline, CDR1 is MNHEY, CDR2 SMNVEV (reference sequence). Trimming removed 8 bases at V and 3 bases at J, with 17 bases between. The CDR3, as DNA: TGTGCCAGCGGAACCACCGGCAGGGGCTACAATGAGCAGTTCTTC. Its protein is CASGTTGRGYNEQFF.

This clonotype was detected ten times or more. In nucleotides, the CDR3 is TGTGCCAGCAGCTTTAAGTCCGACAGTGAAGCTTTCTTT. Encoded protein: CASSFKSDSEAFF. The genes are TRBV7-9 and TRBJ1-1, with D possibly matching TRBD1 (5 bases). The CDR3 sequence is 13 residues long. The germline V gene has CDR1 SEHNR and CDR2 FQNEAQ (reference sequence). Trimming stripped 3 bases from V and 7 bases from J, with 12 bases between.

This clonotype has a count of ten or more. The V and J genes are TRBV5-1 and TRBJ1-1; D gene unclear. The CDR3 consists of 15 residues. Germline V gene lookup returns CDR1 SGHRS and CDR2 YFSETQ. The V and J ends lost 0 bases and 1 base respectively, with 10 bases between them. The CDR3 spells CASSLAGLSNTEAFF. As DNA, the CDR3 is TGCGCCAGCAGCTTGGCCGGACTATCGAACACTGAAGCTTTCTTT. The full variable domain, rest sourced from reference TRBV5-1 and TRBJ1-1, is KAGVTQTPRYLIKTRGQQVTLSCSPISGHRSVSWYQQTPGQGLQFLFEYFSETQRNKGNFPGRFSGRQFSNSRSEMNVSTLELGDSALYLCASSLAGLSNTEAFFGQGTRLTVV.

This clonotype appeared many times. The chain combines TRBV20-1 with TRBJ2-4; TRBD2 aligns across 13 bases. Germline-derived CDR1 and CDR2 are DFQATT and SNEGSKA (reference sequence). Trimming removed 0 bases from V and 7 bases from J; junction bases left unmatched: 18. This CDR3 has 20 amino acids. DNA of the CDR3: TGCAGTGCTAGAGACCGACTAGCGGGGGGACCAATCGGTTCTATGAACATTCAGTACTTC. Its protein product is CSARDRLAGGPIGSMNIQYF.

This clonotype has more than one count but fewer than ten. Possible read error: a much larger clone is one base away. Written as DNA, the CDR3 is TGTGCCAGCAGCTTCTACGAGCAGTACTTC. Its translation is CASSFYEQYF. The chain carries TRBV5-8 and TRBJ2-7; D uncertain. CDR3 length: 10 residues. Trimming cost V 2 bases and J 3 bases, with 0 bases left between them. Looked up from germline, CDR1 is SGHTS and CDR2 is YDEGEE.

This clonotype has a count of ten or more. V gene TRBV5-4 combines with J gene TRBJ2-2, with D unclear. The germline gives CDR1 SGHNT, CDR2 YYREEE (reference sequence). V was clipped by 0 bases and J by 5 bases, with 5 bases between them. The CDR3 extends over 13 amino acids. The CDR3 nucleotides are TGTGCCAGCAGCTTGGACCGGACCGGGGAGCTGTTTTTT. This sequence encodes CASSLDRTGELFF. Complete variable domain (other parts from reference TRBV5-4 and TRBJ2-2): ETGVTQSPTHLIKTRGQQVTLRCSSQSGHNTVSWYQQALGQGPQFIFQYYREEENGRGNFPPRFSGLQFPNYSSELNVNALELDDSALYLCASSLDRTGELFFGEGSRLTVL.

This clonotype was observed many times. The V call is TRBV5-1, the J call TRBJ1-1; maybe TRBD1 (5 bases). There are 16 residues in the CDR3. Germline loops: CDR1 SGHRS, CDR2 YFSETQ. The ends were cut back, 7 bases at V and 0 bases at J, with 19 bases in the middle. CDR3 in amino acids: CASGRGGAAVNTEAFF. As DNA, the CDR3 is TGCGCCAGCGGCCGAGGAGGGGCCGCTGTGAACACTGAAGCTTTCTTT.

This clonotype occurred many times. The rearrangement uses TRBV29-1 and TRBJ2-7; 7 nucleotides agree with TRBD1. The CDR3 sequence is 15 residues long. The germline V gene has CDR1 SQVTM and CDR2 ANQGSEA. J lost 5 bases, V lost 2 bases, and 12 bases had no gene match. Here the CDR3 DNA reads TGCAGCGTTGAACTCGCGAGACAGGGTAACGACGAGCAGTACTTC. It codes for CSVELARQGNDEQYF.

This clonotype was counted between two and nine times. V and J are TRBV7-6 and TRBJ2-2; D gene ambiguous. The CDR3 contains 13 residues. Germline V gene sequence: CDR1 SGHVS, CDR2 FNYEAQ. Trimming took 1 base from V and 5 from J, leaving 5 bases between them. CDR3 bases: TGTGCCAGCAGCTTAGGGCGTACCGGGGAGCTGTTTTTT. Translated: CASSLGRTGELFF.